These T cell receptor beta chains were read from a single sample in a study of T cells in narcolepsy. Only in-frame clones appear in the TCRdb table, and some are missing; sequencing was by immunoSEQ multiplex PCR. This table has tens of thousands of clones, less than 85% appearing once. Material for sequencing was CD45RA- memory CD4+ T cells from PBMCs. Receptor source: a human donor with narcolepsy. Both conserved end residues are part of each CDR3. Clone size is stated in some rows and not others, as once, few, many or a class when expanded.

v_gene	abundance	j_gene	CDR3aa
TRBV10-1	NA	TRBJ2-7	CASSQGSYEQYF
TRBV6-6	NA	TRBJ1-5	CASSFQVGNGNQPQHF
TRBV10-3	NA	TRBJ1-4	CAISLTRGEKLFF
TRBV19	once	TRBJ2-7	CASSTAPLQYEQYF
TRBV5-1	NA	TRBJ1-2	CASSSGTGPGGYTF
TRBV5-1	few	TRBJ2-1	CASSLPMTATYNEQFF
TRBV6-5	NA	TRBJ2-7	CASSYPTRASEQYF
TRBV10-2	NA	TRBJ1-5	CASSESKEQPQHF
TRBV11-2	NA	TRBJ1-1	CASSQRRGQTVLNTEAFF
TRBV7-9	once	TRBJ2-3	CASSLVDRGKQYF
TRBV18	NA	TRBJ2-7	CASSPPGQPSYEQYF
TRBV5-6	once	TRBJ2-6	CATSGGTAGANVLTF
TRBV5-4	NA	TRBJ1-4	CASSVGDRTNEKLFF
TRBV7-6	NA	TRBJ1-2	CASSSRASNYGYTF
TRBV7-2	NA	TRBJ1-1	CASSFWGSNTEAFF
TRBV6-5	few	TRBJ2-6	CASSWGESGANVLTF
TRBV28	NA	TRBJ1-5	CASSLIGGGLDQPQHF
TRBV9	NA	TRBJ2-1	CASSGPNRGLFQFF
TRBV19	NA	TRBJ1-2	CASNQGLLFNYGYTF
TRBV27	NA	TRBJ1-2	CASSSSHRGDYGYTF
TRBV5-1	NA	TRBJ2-1	CASSLEGQGRNEQFF
TRBV5-5	NA	TRBJ1-1	CASSPAPSSAEAFF
TRBV27	NA	TRBJ2-2	CASSLLVVGQNTGELFF
TRBV27	few	TRBJ1-3	CASSPRTGATNTIYF
TRBV11-2	once	TRBJ2-5	CASSLGGSGQYF
TRBV6-6	NA	TRBJ2-5	CASTLGGRVETQYF
TRBV2	NA	TRBJ2-3	CASSESRASGTDTQYF
TRBV5-6	NA	TRBJ2-2	CASSFGDRGHTGELFF
TRBV29-1	NA	TRBJ1-1	CSVELEGVRAFF
TRBV7-2	NA	TRBJ1-1	CASSIDFFQNTEAFF
TRBV15	NA	TRBJ2-5	CATSAQRGAQYF
TRBV28	NA	TRBJ1-5	CASSSGQYNQPQHF
TRBV5-6	NA	TRBJ1-6	CASSPGQRRSPLHF
TRBV19	NA	TRBJ2-3	CASSPGRGPDTQYF
TRBV5-1	NA	TRBJ2-3	CASSLEGQTADTQYF
TRBV5-4	once	TRBJ1-3	CASSLAPSGSGNTIYF
TRBV7-3	NA	TRBJ2-1	CASSLNAYNEQFF
TRBV7-8	NA	TRBJ2-5	CASSLLNLAQETQYF
TRBV28	NA	TRBJ2-1	CASSLTGGQVEQFF
TRBV28	NA	TRBJ2-1	CAGSGLSYNEQFF
TRBV4-2	NA	TRBJ1-2	CASSQDGSYGYTF
TRBV11-1	once	TRBJ2-1	CASSLDRGSDEQFF
TRBV7-8	NA	TRBJ2-1	CASSTGPYNEQFF
TRBV30	NA	TRBJ1-2	CAWSGGRYGYTF
TRBV7-9	NA	TRBJ1-1	CASSSFRDREGTEAFF
TRBV5-1	few	TRBJ2-1	CASTPNSASNEQFF
TRBV29-1	NA	TRBJ2-7	CSVEVTSGGTSYEQYF
TRBV12-5	NA	TRBJ2-6	CASGPGDGANVLTF
TRBV30	few	TRBJ2-1	CAWRLRGLADYNEQFF